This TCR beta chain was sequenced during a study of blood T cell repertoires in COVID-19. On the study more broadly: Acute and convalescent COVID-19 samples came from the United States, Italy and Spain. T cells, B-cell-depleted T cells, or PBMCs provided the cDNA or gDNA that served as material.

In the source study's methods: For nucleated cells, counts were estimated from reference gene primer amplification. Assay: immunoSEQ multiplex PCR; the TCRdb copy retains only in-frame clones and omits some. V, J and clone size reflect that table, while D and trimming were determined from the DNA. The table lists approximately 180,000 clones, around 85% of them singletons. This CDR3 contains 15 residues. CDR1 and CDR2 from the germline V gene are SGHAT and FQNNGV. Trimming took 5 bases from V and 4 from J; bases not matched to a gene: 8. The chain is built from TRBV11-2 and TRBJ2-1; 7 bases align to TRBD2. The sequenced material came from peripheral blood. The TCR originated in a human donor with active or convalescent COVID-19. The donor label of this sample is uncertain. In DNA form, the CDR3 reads TGTGCCAGCAGCCCACCCCGACTAGCTTACAATGAGCAGTTCTTC. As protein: CASSPPRLAYNEQFF.